This T cell receptor (beta chain) was documented in a study of T-cell memory formation after mild COVID-19. TCRdb re-called the 5' RACE reads with MiXCR, one entry per CDR3 protein. The sample lists more than 150,000 distinct CDR3 sequences; 18% were seen once. Trimming at V came to 3 bases and at J to 8 bases, leaving 5 bases not matched to a gene. This CDR3 is 13 amino acids long. V gene TRBV12-3 or TRBV12-4 combines with J gene TRBJ1-2, with 8 bases aligning to TRBD1. The TCR originated in a man between 18 and 29 years old who had mild COVID-19 (a few samples of this study predate the infection). Cell type and time point are not known. Sample: PBMCs or a T cell subset sorted from them (not recorded which). The CDR3 loop reads CASSFDRGYGYTF. The CDR3 DNA sequence: TGTGCCAGCAGTTTTGACAGGGGATACGGCTACACCTTC.